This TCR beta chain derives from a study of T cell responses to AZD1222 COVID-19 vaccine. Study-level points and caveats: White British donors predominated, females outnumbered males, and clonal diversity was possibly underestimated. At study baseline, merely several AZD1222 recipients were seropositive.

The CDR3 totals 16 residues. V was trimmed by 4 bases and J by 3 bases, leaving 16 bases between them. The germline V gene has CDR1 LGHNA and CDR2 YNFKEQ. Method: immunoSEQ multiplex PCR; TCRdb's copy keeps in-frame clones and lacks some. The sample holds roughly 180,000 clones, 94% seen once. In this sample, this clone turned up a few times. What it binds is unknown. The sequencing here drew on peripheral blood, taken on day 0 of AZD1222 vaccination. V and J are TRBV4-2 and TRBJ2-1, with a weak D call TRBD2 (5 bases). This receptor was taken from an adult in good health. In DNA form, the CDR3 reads TGTGCCAGCAGCCGGTCGGGCGACGGGGACTACAATGAGCAGTTCTTC. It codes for CASSRSGDGDYNEQFF.